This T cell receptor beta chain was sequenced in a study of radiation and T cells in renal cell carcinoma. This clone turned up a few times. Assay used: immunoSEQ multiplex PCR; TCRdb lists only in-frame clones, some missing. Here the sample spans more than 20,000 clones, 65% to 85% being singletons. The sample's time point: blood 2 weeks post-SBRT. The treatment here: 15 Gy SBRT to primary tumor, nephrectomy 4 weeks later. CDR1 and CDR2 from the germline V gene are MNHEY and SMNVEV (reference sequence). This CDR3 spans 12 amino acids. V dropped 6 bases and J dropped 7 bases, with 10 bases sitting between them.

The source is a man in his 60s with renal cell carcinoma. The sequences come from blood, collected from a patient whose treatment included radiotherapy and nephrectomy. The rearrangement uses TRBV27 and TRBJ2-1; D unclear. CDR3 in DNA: TGTGCCAGCAGGTTGGCTTCTAATGAGCAGTTCTTC. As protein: CASRLASNEQFF.